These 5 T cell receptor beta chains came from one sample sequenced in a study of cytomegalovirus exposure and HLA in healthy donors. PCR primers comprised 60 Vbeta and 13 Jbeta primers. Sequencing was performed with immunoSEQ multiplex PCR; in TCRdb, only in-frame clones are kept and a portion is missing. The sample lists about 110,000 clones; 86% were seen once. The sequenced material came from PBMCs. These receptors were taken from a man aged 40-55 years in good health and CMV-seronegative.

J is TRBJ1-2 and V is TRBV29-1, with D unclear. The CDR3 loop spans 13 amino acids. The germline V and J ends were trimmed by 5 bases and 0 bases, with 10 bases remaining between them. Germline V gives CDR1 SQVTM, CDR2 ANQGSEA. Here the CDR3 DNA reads TGCAGCGTTTTGGGGAGGGCTAACTATGGCTACACCTTC. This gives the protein CSVLGRANYGYTF.

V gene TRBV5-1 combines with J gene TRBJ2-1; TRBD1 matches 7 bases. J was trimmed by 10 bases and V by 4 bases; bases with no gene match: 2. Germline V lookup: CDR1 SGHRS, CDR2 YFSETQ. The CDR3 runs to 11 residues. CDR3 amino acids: CASSTGAEQFF. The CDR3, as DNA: TGCGCCAGCAGCACAGGGGCCGAGCAGTTCTTC.

The CDR3: CASRDSENTEAFF. CDR3 DNA: TGTGCCAGCCGGGACAGTGAGAACACTGAAGCTTTCTTT. The chain combines TRBV2 with TRBJ1-1; TRBD1 aligns across 7 bases. V lost 8 bases, J lost 1 base, and 4 bases stayed unmatched. The CDR3 extends over 13 amino acids. Germline lookup yields CDR1 SNHLY and CDR2 FYNNEI.

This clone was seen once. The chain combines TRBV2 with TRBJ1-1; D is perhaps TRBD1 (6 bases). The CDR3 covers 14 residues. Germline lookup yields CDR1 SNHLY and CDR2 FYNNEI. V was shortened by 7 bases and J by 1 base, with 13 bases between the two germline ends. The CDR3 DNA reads TGTGCCAGCAACAGGGAGATCGGGAACACTGAAGCTTTCTTT. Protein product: CASNREIGNTEAFF.

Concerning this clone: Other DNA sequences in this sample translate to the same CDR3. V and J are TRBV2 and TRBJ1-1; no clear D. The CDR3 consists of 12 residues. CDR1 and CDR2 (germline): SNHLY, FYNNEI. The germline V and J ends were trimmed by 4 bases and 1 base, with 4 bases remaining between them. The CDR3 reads CASSVRNTEAFF. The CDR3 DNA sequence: TGTGCCAGCAGTGTCAGGAACACTGAAGCTTTCTTT. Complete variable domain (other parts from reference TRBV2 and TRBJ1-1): EPEVTQTPSHQVTQMGQEVILRCVPISNHLYFYWYRQILGQKVEFLVSFYNNEISEKSEIFDDQFSVERPDGSNFTLKIRSTKLEDSAMYFCASSVRNTEAFFGQGTRLTVV.